Described below is a single T cell receptor beta chain sequence and its context. The antigen remains undetermined. These data belong to a study of somatic mutations in cytotoxic T cells in rheumatoid arthritis. Separation of CD4+ and CD8+ cells was performed by positive magnetic bead selection, and purity was verified by flow cytometry. Under the authors' procedure: Published virus-specific TCRB sequences were rarely matched by patient CD8+ clones larger than 1%. Assay: immunoSEQ multiplex PCR; the TCRdb copy retains only in-frame clones and omits some. That table is the source of V, J and clone size, and D and trimming were worked out from the DNA. The sample consists of 9,200 or so clones, 60% to 80% of them appearing once. Notes on the study in general: Adjustment for multiple comparisons was not applied to the slight TRBV07 underrepresentation observed in rheumatoid arthritis patients.

The CDR3 is made up of 12 amino acids. V gave up 4 bases and J gave up 6 bases, with 12 bases separating them. CDR1 and CDR2 from the germline V gene are SQVTM and ANQGSEA. The TCR was taken from an adult with rheumatoid arthritis. The V and J genes are TRBV29-1 and TRBJ1-2; tentatively, D is TRBD1 (6 bases). Sequences were obtained from CD8+ T cells sorted from blood. CDR3 sequence (DNA): TGCAGCGTTGTTCGGGGGCGGGATGGCTACACCTTC. It encodes CSVVRGRDGYTF.